This T cell receptor (beta chain) was sequenced for a study of blood T cell repertoires in COVID-19. Turning to the study itself: Material from acute and convalescent COVID-19 was sourced from the United States, Italy and Spain. Nucleic acid was either cDNA or gDNA, and it came from T cells, B-cell-depleted T cells, or PBMCs.

Source study methods: Amplified reference gene primers provided the basis for estimating nucleated cell counts. Method: immunoSEQ multiplex PCR; TCRdb's copy keeps in-frame clones and lacks some. The V and J calls and clone size come from that table; D and trimming were worked out from the DNA. The sample consists of 90,000 to 120,000 clones, less than 85% of them appearing once. Looked up from germline, CDR1 is SGHDT and CDR2 is YYEEEE. Trimming pared 7 bases from V and 0 bases from J, leaving 8 bases between. The CDR3 totals 13 residues. This receptor was identified in a man between 65 and 85 years old with active or convalescent COVID-19. The V and J genes are TRBV5-6 and TRBJ2-1; no clear D gene. The sample was peripheral blood. The CDR3 DNA sequence: TGTGCCAGCTTAAAGAGCTCCTACAATGAGCAGTTCTTC. Its protein product is CASLKSSYNEQFF.